The subject of this entry is one T cell receptor (beta chain). This sample is part of a study of blood T cell repertoires in COVID-19. Study at large: Whether acute or convalescent, the COVID-19 samples came from the United States, Italy and Spain. T cells, B-cell-depleted T cells, or PBMCs supplied cDNA or gDNA.

Original methodology: From reference gene primer amplification, estimates of nucleated cell counts were derived. Method: immunoSEQ multiplex PCR; TCRdb's copy keeps in-frame clones and lacks some. That table furnishes V, J and clone size, whereas the DNA furnished D and trimming. The repertoire holds 65,000 to 75,000 clones, around 75% seen once, with roughly 20% in the top ten. Sequencing was carried out using peripheral blood. This TCR was sampled from a man aged 65-85 years with acute or convalescent COVID-19.

CDR3 DNA sequence: TGTGCCAGTAAAGAGACAGGGAGGCAGCCCCAGCATTTT. Residues: CASKETGRQPQHF. The rearrangement links TRBV19 to TRBJ1-5; 7 bases agree with TRBD1. V was clipped by 7 bases and J by 7 bases; unmatched bases: 7. This CDR3 contains 13 residues. Germline CDR1 and CDR2: LNHDA and SQIVND (reference sequence).